The TCR beta chain under discussion was sequenced for a study of beta chain features in type 1 diabetes. Overall study context: Regarding age, gender and cell yields, patients proved similar to healthy donors.

V was cut by 4 bases and J by 2 bases, with 15 bases left in between. CDR3 size: 15 residues. Germline CDR1 reads SGHNT; CDR2 reads YYREEE (reference sequence). Investigators reverse transcribed all isolated RNA, so they sequenced expressed TCRB transcripts. Repertoires were generated with immunoSEQ multiplex PCR, while TCRdb's copy carries only in-frame clones and drops some. The sample holds hundreds of thousands of clones, over 12% seen once. This clone was counted a few times. Its antigen is unknown. Study-level results: Patients with Type 1 diabetes showed moderately but significantly shorter TCRB CDR3s in all four CD4+ subsets.

Sequencing was done on a sample of naive CD4+ T cells from blood. This clonotype was sampled from a man aged 18 to 35 with type 1 diabetes. The chain has TRBV5-4 and TRBJ2-5; no firm D call. CDR3 DNA sequence: TGTGCCAGCAGCCCCGCCGGCGGAGTACAAGAGACCCAGTACTTC. Protein sequence: CASSPAGGVQETQYF.